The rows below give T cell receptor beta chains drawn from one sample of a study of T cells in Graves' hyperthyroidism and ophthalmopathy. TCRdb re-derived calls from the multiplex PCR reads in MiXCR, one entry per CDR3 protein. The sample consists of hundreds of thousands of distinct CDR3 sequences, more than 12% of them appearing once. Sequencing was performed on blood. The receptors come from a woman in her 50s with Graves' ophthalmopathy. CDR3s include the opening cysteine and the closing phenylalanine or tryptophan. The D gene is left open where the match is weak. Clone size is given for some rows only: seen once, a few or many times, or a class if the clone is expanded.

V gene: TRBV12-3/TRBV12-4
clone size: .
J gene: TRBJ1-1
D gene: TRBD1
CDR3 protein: CASRCRGPMLNTEAFF
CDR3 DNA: TGTGCCAGCAGGTGCAGGGGGCCTATGCTGAACACTGAAGCTTTCTTT

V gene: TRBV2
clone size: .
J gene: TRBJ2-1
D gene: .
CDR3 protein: CASELDNEQFF
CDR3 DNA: TGTGCCAGCGAGTTGGACAATGAGCAGTTCTTC

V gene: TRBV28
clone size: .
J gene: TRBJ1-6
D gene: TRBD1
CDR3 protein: CASSSPPAGGVSPLHF
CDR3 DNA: TGTGCCAGCAGTTCCCCGCCGGCAGGGGGTGTCTCACCCCTCCACTTT

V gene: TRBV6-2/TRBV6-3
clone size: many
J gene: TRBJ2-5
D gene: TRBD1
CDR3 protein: CASSPSTGLKTQYF
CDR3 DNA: TGTGCCAGCAGTCCATCGACAGGGTTGAAGACCCAGTACTTC

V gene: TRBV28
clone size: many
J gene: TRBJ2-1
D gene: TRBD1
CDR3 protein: CASTKSRLRGLYNEQFF
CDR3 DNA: TGTGCCAGCACCAAATCCCGGCTCAGGGGGCTCTACAATGAGCAGTTCTTC

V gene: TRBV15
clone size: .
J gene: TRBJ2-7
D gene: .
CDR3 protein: CATSRGERYEQYF
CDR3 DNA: TGTGCCACCAGCAGAGGGGAACGCTACGAGCAGTACTTC

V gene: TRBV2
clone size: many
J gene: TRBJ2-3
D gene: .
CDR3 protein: CASRRERTTDTQYF
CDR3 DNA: TGTGCCAGCAGGAGAGAGCGGACCACAGATACGCAGTATTTT

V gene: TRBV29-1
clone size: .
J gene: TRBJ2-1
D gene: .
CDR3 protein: CSVEGRNEQFF
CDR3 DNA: TGCAGCGTTGAAGGTCGGAATGAGCAGTTCTTC

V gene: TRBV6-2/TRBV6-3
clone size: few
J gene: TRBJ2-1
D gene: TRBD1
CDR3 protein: CASTRRTGTGGHNEQFF
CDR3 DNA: TGTGCCAGCACCAGACGAACCGGGACAGGGGGCCACAATGAGCAGTTCTTC

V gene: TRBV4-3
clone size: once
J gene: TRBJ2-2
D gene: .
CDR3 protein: CASSQMGYTGELFF
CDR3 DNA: TGCGCCAGCAGCCAAATGGGGTACACCGGGGAGCTGTTTTTT

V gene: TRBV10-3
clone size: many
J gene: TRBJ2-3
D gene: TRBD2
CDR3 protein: CAIRASGRTDTQYF
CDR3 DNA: TGTGCCATCAGGGCTAGCGGACGCACAGATACGCAGTATTTT

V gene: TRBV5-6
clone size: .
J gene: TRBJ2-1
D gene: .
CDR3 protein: CASSLIYRIHEQFF
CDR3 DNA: TGTGCCAGCAGCTTGATCTACAGGATCCATGAGCAGTTCTTC

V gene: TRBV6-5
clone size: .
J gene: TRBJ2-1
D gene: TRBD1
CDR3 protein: CASSYNRGYEQFF
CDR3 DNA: TGTGCCAGCAGTTACAACAGGGGTTATGAGCAGTTCTTC

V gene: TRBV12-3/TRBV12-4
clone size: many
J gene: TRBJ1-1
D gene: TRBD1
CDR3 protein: CASSPPGQGPNTEAFF
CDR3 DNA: TGTGCCAGCAGTCCCCCGGGACAGGGACCGAACACTGAAGCTTTCTTT

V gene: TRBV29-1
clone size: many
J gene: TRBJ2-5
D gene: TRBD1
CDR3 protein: CSVDLDRAQETQYF
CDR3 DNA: TGCAGCGTTGATCTAGACAGGGCCCAAGAGACCCAGTACTTC

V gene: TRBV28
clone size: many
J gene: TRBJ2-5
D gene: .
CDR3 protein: CASSPGLTYQETQYF
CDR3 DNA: TGTGCCAGCAGCCCGGGACTTACGTACCAAGAGACCCAGTACTTC

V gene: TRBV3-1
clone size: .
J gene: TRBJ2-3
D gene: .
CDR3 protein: CASSQAPDQKYNTQYF
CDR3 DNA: TGTGCCAGCAGCCAAGCCCCGGACCAGAAATATAATACGCAGTATTTT

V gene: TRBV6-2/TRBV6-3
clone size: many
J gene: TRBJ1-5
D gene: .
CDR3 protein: CASSYSGFQPQHF
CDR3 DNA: TGTGCCAGCAGTTACTCTGGGTTTCAGCCCCAGCATTTT

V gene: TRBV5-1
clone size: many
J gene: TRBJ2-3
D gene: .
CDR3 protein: CASSLFFTDTQYF
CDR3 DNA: TGCGCCAGCAGCTTGTTCTTCACAGATACGCAGTATTTT

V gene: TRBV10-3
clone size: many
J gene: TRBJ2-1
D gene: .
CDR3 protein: CAISDTRKIGNEQFF
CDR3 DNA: TGTGCCATCAGTGACACCAGGAAAATCGGGAATGAGCAGTTCTTC

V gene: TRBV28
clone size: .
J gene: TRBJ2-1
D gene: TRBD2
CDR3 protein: CASSSTSGRISYNEQFF
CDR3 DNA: TGTGCCAGCAGTTCGACTAGCGGGAGGATTTCCTACAATGAGCAGTTCTTC

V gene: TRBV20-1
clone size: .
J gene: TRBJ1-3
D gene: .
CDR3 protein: CSARPLGVSGNTIYF
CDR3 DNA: TGCAGTGCTAGACCCCTGGGTGTCTCTGGAAACACCATATATTTT

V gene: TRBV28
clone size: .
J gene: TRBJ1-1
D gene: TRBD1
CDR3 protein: CAWGQNTKAFF
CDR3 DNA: TGTGCTTGGGGACAGAACACTAAAGCTTTCTTT

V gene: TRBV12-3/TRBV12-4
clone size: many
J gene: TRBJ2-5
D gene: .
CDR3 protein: CASSLTEPTAQYF
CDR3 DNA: TGTGCCAGCAGTTTGACAGAGCCAACGGCCCAGTACTTC

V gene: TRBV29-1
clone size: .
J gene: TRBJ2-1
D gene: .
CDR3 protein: CSADRSSYNEQFF
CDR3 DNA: TGCAGCGCCGACAGATCTTCCTACAATGAGCAGTTCTTC

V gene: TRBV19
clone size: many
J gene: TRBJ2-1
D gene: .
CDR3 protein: CASTEDDEQFF
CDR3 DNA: TGTGCCAGTACGGAGGACGATGAGCAGTTCTTC

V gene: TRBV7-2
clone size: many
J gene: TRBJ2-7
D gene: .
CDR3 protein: CASSSGLQSPYEQYF
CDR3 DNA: TGTGCCAGCAGCTCGGGACTCCAGTCCCCCTACGAGCAGTACTTC

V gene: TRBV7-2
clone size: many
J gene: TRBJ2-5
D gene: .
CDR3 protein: CASSLAVGGVDQETQYF
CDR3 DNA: TGTGCCAGCAGCTTAGCGGTTGGTGGGGTCGACCAAGAGACCCAGTACTTC

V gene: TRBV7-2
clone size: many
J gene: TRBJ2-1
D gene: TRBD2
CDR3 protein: CASSLIQREDKQFF
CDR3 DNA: TGTGCCAGCAGCTTAATTCAGCGGGAGGACAAGCAGTTCTTC

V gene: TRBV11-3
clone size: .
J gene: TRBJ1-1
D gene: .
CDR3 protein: CASSTVGGDTEAFF
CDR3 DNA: TGTGCCAGTAGCACGGTCGGGGGGGACACTGAAGCTTTCTTT

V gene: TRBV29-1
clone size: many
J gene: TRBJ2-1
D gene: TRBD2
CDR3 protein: CSVEPGLAGTYNEQFF
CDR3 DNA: TGCAGCGTTGAACCCGGACTAGCGGGTACATACAATGAGCAGTTCTTC

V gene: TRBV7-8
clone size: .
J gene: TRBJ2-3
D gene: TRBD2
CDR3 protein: CASSSPPPLAASTDTQYF
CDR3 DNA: TGTGCCAGCAGCTCCCCCCCGCCGCTAGCGGCTAGCACAGATACGCAGTATTTT

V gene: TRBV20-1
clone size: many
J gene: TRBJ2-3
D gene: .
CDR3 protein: CSAYDDSSTDTQYF
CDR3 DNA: TGCAGTGCGTACGATGATTCTAGCACAGATACGCAGTATTTT

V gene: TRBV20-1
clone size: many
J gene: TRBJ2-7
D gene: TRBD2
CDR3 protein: CSASLVAGTYEQYF
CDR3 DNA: TGCAGTGCTAGTCTGGTAGCGGGAACCTACGAGCAGTACTTC

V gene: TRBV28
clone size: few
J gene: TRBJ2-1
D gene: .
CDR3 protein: CASSLLNPNEQFF
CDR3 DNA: TGTGCCAGCAGTTTGTTGAACCCCAATGAGCAGTTCTTC

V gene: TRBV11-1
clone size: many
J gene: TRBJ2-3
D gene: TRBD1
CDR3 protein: CASGQGRSTDTQYF
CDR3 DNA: TGTGCCAGCGGACAGGGACGTAGCACAGATACGCAGTATTTT

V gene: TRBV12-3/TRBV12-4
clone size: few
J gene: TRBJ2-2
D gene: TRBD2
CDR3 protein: CASRGLAGVVGELFF
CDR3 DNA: TGTGCCAGCAGGGGACTAGCGGGAGTGGTCGGGGAGCTGTTTTTT

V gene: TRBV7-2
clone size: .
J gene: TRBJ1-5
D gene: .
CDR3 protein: CASSRSGGNQPQHF
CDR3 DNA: TGTGCCAGCAGCAGATCCGGGGGGAATCAGCCCCAGCATTTT

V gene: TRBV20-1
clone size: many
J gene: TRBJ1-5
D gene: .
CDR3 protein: CSARDRRDSQPQHF
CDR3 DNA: TGCAGTGCTAGAGATCGCAGGGATAGTCAGCCCCAGCATTTT

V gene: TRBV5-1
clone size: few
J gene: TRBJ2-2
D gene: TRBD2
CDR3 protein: CASSLSSGGLYTGELFF
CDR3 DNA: TGCGCCAGCAGCTTGTCTAGCGGGGGATTATACACCGGGGAGCTGTTTTTT

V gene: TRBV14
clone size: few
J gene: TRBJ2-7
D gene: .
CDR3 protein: CASSPRDGAYEQYF
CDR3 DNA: TGTGCCAGCAGCCCCAGGGACGGAGCCTACGAGCAGTACTTC

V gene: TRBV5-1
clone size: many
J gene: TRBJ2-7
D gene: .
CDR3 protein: CASSLRQEYYEQYF
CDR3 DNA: TGCGCCAGCAGCTTAAGACAAGAATACTACGAGCAGTACTTC

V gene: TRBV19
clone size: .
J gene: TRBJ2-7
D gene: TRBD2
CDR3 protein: CASSKTSGRLSYEQYF
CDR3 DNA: TGTGCCAGTAGTAAGACTAGCGGGAGGTTATCCTACGAGCAGTACTTC

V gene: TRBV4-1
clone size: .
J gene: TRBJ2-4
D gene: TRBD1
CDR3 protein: CASSQLGQGSHIQYF
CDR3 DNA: TGCGCCAGCAGCCAATTGGGACAGGGGAGTCACATTCAGTACTTC

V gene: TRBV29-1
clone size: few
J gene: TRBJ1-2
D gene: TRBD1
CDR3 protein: CSVPSQGESYGYTF
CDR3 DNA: TGCAGCGTCCCATCCCAGGGGGAGTCCTATGGCTACACCTTC

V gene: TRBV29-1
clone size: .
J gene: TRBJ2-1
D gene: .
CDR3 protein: CSVVEGFGYNEQFF
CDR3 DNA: TGCAGCGTTGTGGAAGGGTTCGGGTACAATGAGCAGTTCTTC

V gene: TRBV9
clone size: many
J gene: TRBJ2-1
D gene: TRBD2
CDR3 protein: CASSVALAAPYNEQFF
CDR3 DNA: TGTGCCAGCAGCGTAGCCCTAGCGGCTCCTTACAATGAGCAGTTCTTC

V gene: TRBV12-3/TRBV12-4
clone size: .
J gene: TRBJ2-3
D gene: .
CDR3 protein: CASSLRTLGDAQYF
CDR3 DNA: TGTGCCAGCAGTCTACGGACTCTGGGGGATGCGCAGTATTTT